Sequencing of this TCR beta chain was carried out in a study of blood T cell repertoires in COVID-19 (dated by TCRdb to the early 2020s). For the study in its entirety: Collaborator samples came from the United States, Italy and Spain and covered acute and convalescent phases of COVID-19. The material from the prospective study consisted of cDNA or gDNA derived from T cells, B-cell-depleted T cells, or PBMCs. A de-identified subject ID, COVID-19 status, age in years and sex were almost always included in the sample metadata. Subjects who had been exposed to COVID-19, were actively infected with it, or had recovered from it provided the deeply sampled blood TCRbeta repertoires that made up the dataset. The samples were drawn from two sources: the first 160 participants of the ongoing ImmuneRACE study, and 1,000 to 1,500 subjects contributed by 6 global collaborators. Where available, HLA class I and class II types were obtained from metadata supplied by the sample provider rather than from assay-based typing. The repertoires were released in a freely available public database meant as a resource for research on the immune response to SARS-CoV-2.

The research as a whole found: The amount of clinical and demographic metadata varied by source and participant and was provided uncurated.

The immunoSEQ Assay, a bias-controlled multiplex PCR, was used to amplify TCRbeta CDR3 regions from genomic DNA. The original pipeline was this. Within the assay, amplification of reference gene primers was used to estimate how many nucleated cells each sample contained. To quantify the absolute abundance of each unique TCRbeta CDR3 rearrangement, sequence reads were collapsed and filtered. For each sample, productive Simpson clonality was calculated as the square root of Simpson's diversity index across productive rearrangements. As stored in TCRdb, this immuneACCESS dataset retains in-frame rearrangements with V and J assigned. A fraction of the clones does not appear; measured against another copy, unresolved V genes explain less than half of the discrepancy, and the remainder lacks a known reason. Clonal size and the V and J genes are those of that table, whereas D and trimming came from the DNA. The sample table contains some 330,000 clones; only one count was recorded for under 95% of them. The leading ten clones occupy less than 20% of the sample.

On this clone itself: This clone's antigen is unknown. No much larger clone is present one base from it, and per-base qualities are unavailable.

In the prospective study, participants were roughly 18 to 100 years old, resided in 20 to 30 geographic areas of the United States, and were enrolled through a virtual design. In the prospective study, participants were assigned to cohorts based on the clinical history participants reported in a screening survey and a study questionnaire. Recovered participants in ImmuneRACE Cohort 3 were defined by two consecutive negative NP/OP PCR tests, clearance by a healthcare professional, or resolution of symptoms. Mobile phlebotomists in the prospective study collected whole blood, serum and a nasopharyngeal or oropharyngeal swab from every participant. Additional blood draws and questionnaires over an approximately two-month period could optionally be provided by prospective study participants. Prospective study blood samples were shipped either frozen or at room temperature before DNA extraction. Material: PBMCs or T cells enriched from blood (not recorded which). The clonotype comes from a woman aged 25 to 45 who had recovered from COVID-19.

CDR3 reads: CASSLRVMNSPLHF. The nucleotide sequence reads as follows: TGTGCCAGCAGTCTCAGGGTCATGAATTCACCCCTCCACTTT. Recombination connected TRBV6-2 or TRBV6-3 to TRBJ1-6, and possibly TRBD1, on 5 matching bases. Via the germline V gene, CDR1 is MNHEY and CDR2 SVGEGT. Relative to germline, V is 5 bases shorter and J is 7 bases shorter, with 12 bases between their ends. The CDR3 spans 14 residues, from the cysteine through the phenylalanine. Only the CDR3 part of the read is kept: 42 bases, read in frame from the first base.